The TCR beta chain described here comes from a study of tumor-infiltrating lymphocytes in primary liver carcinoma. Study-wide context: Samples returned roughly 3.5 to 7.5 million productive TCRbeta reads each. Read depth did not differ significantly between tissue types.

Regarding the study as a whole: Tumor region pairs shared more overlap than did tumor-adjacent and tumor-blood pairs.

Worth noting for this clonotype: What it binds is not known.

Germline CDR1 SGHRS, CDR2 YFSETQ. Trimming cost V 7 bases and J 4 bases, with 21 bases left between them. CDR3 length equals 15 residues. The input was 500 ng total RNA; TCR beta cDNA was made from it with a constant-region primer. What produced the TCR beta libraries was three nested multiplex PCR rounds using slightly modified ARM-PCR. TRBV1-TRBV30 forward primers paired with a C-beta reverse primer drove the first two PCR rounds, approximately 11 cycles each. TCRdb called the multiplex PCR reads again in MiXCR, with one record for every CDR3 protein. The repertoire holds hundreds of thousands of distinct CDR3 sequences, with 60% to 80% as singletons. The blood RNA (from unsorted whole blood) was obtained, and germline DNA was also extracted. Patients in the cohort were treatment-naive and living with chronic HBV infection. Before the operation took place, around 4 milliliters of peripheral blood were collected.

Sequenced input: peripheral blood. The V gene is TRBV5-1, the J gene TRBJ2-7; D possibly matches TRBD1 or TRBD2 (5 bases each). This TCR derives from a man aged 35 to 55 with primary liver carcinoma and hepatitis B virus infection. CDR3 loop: CASGSRAGTAYEQYF. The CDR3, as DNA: TGCGCCAGCGGATCACGAGCCGGGACGGCTTACGAGCAGTACTTC. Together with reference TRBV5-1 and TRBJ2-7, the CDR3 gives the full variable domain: KAGVTQTPRYLIKTRGQQVTLSCSPISGHRSVSWYQQTPGQGLQFLFEYFSETQRNKGNFPGRFSGRQFSNSRSEMNVSTLELGDSALYLCASGSRAGTAYEQYFGPGTRLTVT.